One sample yielded the 21 T cell receptor beta chains listed below, sequenced in a study of T cells after yellow fever vaccination. In TCRdb, the 5' RACE reads were re-called with MiXCR into one record per CDR3 protein. The repertoire holds some 170,000 distinct CDR3 sequences, with around 9.3% as singletons. The material was CD8+ T cells sorted from PBMCs, obtained 45 days after the yellow fever booster vaccination. The receptor source for this set is a man younger than 35 who received the YFV17D yellow fever vaccine.

This clonotype was seen a few times. This chain links TRBV7-9 with TRBJ1-2; TRBD1 aligns across 9 bases. V shed 5 bases, J shed 4 bases, and the junction held 14 bases outside the gene matches. Germline V CDR1 and CDR2: SEHNR, FQNEAQ (reference sequence). The CDR3 totals 17 residues. The CDR3 DNA sequence: TGTGCCAGCAGCCCAGACGGTCTCGACAGGGGGATCTATGGCTACACCTTC. Amino acids: CASSPDGLDRGIYGYTF.

The sample holds a few counts of this clonotype. The chain recombines TRBV4-1 with TRBJ1-3; tentatively, D is TRBD1 (5 bases). CDR3 length equals 15 residues. Trimming left V 3 bases short and J 0 bases short, with 9 bases between. Germline V CDR1 and CDR2: MGHRA, YSYEKL. CDR3 amino acids: CASSQDTSSGNTIYF. The CDR3 DNA reads TGCGCCAGCAGCCAGGACACCAGCTCTGGAAACACCATATATTTT.

The J gene is TRBJ2-5, the V gene TRBV12-3 or TRBV12-4; maybe TRBD2 (6 bases). There are 15 residues in the CDR3. Trimming left V 5 bases short and J 2 bases short, with 15 bases between. The CDR3 protein is CASSHQGAGQETQYF. The CDR3 DNA is TGTGCCAGCAGTCACCAGGGCGCGGGGCAAGAGACCCAGTACTTC.

The sample holds a few counts of this clonotype. The V and J genes are TRBV27 and TRBJ1-6; D uncertain. Trimming removed 0 bases from V and 7 bases from J, with 10 bases in between. Germline V lookup: CDR1 MNHEY, CDR2 SMNVEV (reference sequence). CDR3 length: 15 amino acids. This CDR3 reads CASSLSIGRNSPLHF. The CDR3 DNA is TGTGCCAGCAGTTTATCCATCGGACGGAATTCACCCCTCCACTTT.

This clonotype was picked up a small number of times. As DNA, the CDR3 is TGCGCCAGCAGCTCCGGGACAGGGGGGACTGAAGCTTTCTTT. Translated, it gives CASSSGTGGTEAFF. The chain is built from TRBV5-1 and TRBJ1-1; 11 bases match TRBD1. Germline assignment: CDR1 SGHRS and CDR2 YFSETQ. The CDR3 consists of 14 residues. V lost 3 bases and J lost 5; bases outside the gene matches: 3.

The rearrangement uses TRBV19 and TRBJ2-7; D may be TRBD1 (6 bases). V lost 3 bases and J 0 bases, leaving 12 bases between the germline ends. Per the germline V gene, CDR1 is LNHDA and CDR2 is SQIVND (reference sequence). CDR3 length equals 15 residues. The CDR3 DNA sequence: TGTGCCAGTAGTATCTCTGGGGGCAGCTCCTACGAGCAGTACTTC. Amino acids: CASSISGGSSYEQYF. Based on the CDR3 plus reference TRBV19 and TRBJ2-7, the full variable domain is DGGITQSPKYLFRKEGQNVTLSCEQNLNHDAMYWYRQDPGQGLRLIYYSQIVNDFQKGDIAEGYSVSREKKESFPLTVTSAQKNPTAFYLCASSISGGSSYEQYFGPGTRLTVT.

This clonotype was observed a handful of times. The chain combines TRBV6-6 with TRBJ2-7; a weak D match, TRBD2 (5 bases). The CDR3 runs to 12 residues. The V end lost 5 bases, the J end lost 5 bases, and 10 bases lay between the germline ends. From germline, CDR1 is MNHNY and CDR2 SVGAGI (reference sequence). The CDR3 DNA is TGTGCCAGCAGTCCCCGGGGAAACGAGCAGTACTTC. It specifies CASSPRGNEQYF.

J is TRBJ2-1 and V is TRBV27, with D perhaps TRBD2 (5 bases). This CDR3 region has 11 residues. Germline V CDR1 and CDR2: MNHEY, SMNVEV (reference sequence). The V and J ends lost 7 bases and 8 bases respectively, with 9 bases between them. The DNA of the CDR3 is TGTGCCAGCATAGCGAGGCATGAGCAGTTCTTC. Translation: CASIARHEQFF.

This clonotype occurred a few times. The chain recombines TRBV13 with TRBJ1-1; the D gene is possibly TRBD1 (5 bases). The V and J ends lost 0 bases and 4 bases respectively, with 9 bases between them. CDR3 length equals 14 residues. CDR1 and CDR2 from the germline V gene are PRHDT and FYEKMQ (reference sequence). CDR3 loop: CASSLGQGTTEAFF. The CDR3 nucleotides are TGTGCCAGCAGCTTAGGCCAGGGTACCACTGAAGCTTTCTTT.

Only a few counts were recorded for this clonotype. The rearrangement joins TRBV2 to TRBJ2-7, with D uncertain. CDR3 length: 15 amino acids. Trimming cost V 2 bases and J 4 bases, with 15 bases left between them. Germline V lookup: CDR1 SNHLY, CDR2 FYNNEI. In DNA form, the CDR3 reads TGTGCCAGCAGTGAAATCGGCACTCCGTTTTACGAGCAGTACTTC. Amino acid sequence: CASSEIGTPFYEQYF.

There are a few counts of this clonotype. The V and J genes are TRBV4-1 and TRBJ1-1, with TRBD1 matching over 12 bases. Germline CDR1 is MGHRA and CDR2 is YSYEKL. This CDR3 has 16 amino acids. The J segment lost 3 bases and the V segment lost 7 bases, leaving 9 bases of the junction unmatched. The CDR3 protein is CASKTPGQGAHTEAFF. The CDR3 region has the DNA TGCGCCAGCAAAACTCCGGGACAGGGGGCTCACACTGAAGCTTTCTTT.

This clonotype was picked up a small number of times. The CDR3: CASSPDSGGYNEQFF. The CDR3 DNA reads as TGTGCCAGCAGTCCAGACAGCGGGGGCTACAATGAGCAGTTCTTC. The chain recombines TRBV12-3 or TRBV12-4 with TRBJ2-1, with 8 bases lining up with TRBD2. This CDR3 spans 15 amino acids. Losses at the gene ends were 5 bases for V and 3 bases for J; bases not matched to a gene: 6.

This clonotype was seen repeatedly, ten times or more. V is TRBV11-2 and J is TRBJ1-6; D not certain. The V gene's germline CDR1 is SGHAT and CDR2 FQNNGV. The V and J ends lost 3 bases and 8 bases respectively, with 2 bases between them. CDR3 length: 11 residues. CDR3 nucleotide sequence: TGTGCCAGCAGCTTGGATTCACCCCTCCACTTT. Its translation is CASSLDSPLHF. Filled out from reference TRBV11-2 and TRBJ1-6, the complete variable domain reads EAGVAQSPRYKIIEKRQSVAFWCNPISGHATLYWYQQILGQGPKLLIQFQNNGVVDDSQLPKDRFSAERLKGVDSTLKIQPAKLEDSAVYLCASSLDSPLHFGNGTRLTVT.

This clonotype has only a few counts. This chain links TRBV20-1 with TRBJ2-5, with D unresolved. The V end was cut by 5 bases, the J end by 3 bases, with 4 bases between. The CDR3 is 10 residues long. Germline CDR1 is DFQATT and CDR2 is SNEGSKA (reference sequence). CDR3 residues: CSAAEETQYF. The CDR3 DNA reads as TGCAGTGCTGCGGAAGAGACCCAGTACTTC.

The sample holds many counts of this clonotype. This chain uses TRBV12-3 or TRBV12-4 with TRBJ2-2; D is tentatively TRBD1 or TRBD2 (5 bases each). Trimming removed 5 bases from V and 5 bases from J, with 12 bases in between. This CDR3 is built from 14 residues. The CDR3 nucleotides are TGTGCCAGCAGTCCACTAGGGGAAACCGGGGAGCTGTTTTTT. It codes for CASSPLGETGELFF.

The chain has TRBV4-1 and TRBJ2-7; 7 bases fit TRBD1. Looked up from germline, CDR1 is MGHRA and CDR2 is YSYEKL. The CDR3 totals 15 residues. The V and J ends lost 1 base and 3 bases, in that order; junction bases with no gene match: 6. CDR3 sequence: CASSQGTGAVYEQYF. The CDR3 nucleotides are TGCGCCAGCAGCCAAGGTACAGGGGCGGTCTACGAGCAGTACTTC.

This clonotype was seen ten or more times. In DNA form, the CDR3 reads TGTGCCAGCAGTGACTCGGTGAATGAGCAGTTCTTC. Protein product: CASSDSVNEQFF. V gene TRBV6-4 combines with J gene TRBJ2-1; D ambiguous. This CDR3 contains 12 residues. Between the trimmed V and J ends, which lost 0 bases and 7 bases, there was a span of 4 bases. The germline CDR1 and CDR2 sequences are MRHNA and SNTAGT.

This clonotype turned up a few times. The rearrangement joins TRBV6-6 to TRBJ1-1, with D hard to call. The germline V gene has CDR1 MNHNY and CDR2 SVGAGI (reference sequence). Trimming pared 10 bases from V and 2 bases from J, leaving 14 bases between. CDR3 length: 13 amino acids. The CDR3 coding sequence is TGTGCCATTCGGACCGGTAAAAACACTGAAGCTTTCTTT. Protein sequence: CAIRTGKNTEAFF.

This clonotype was observed a handful of times. The V and J genes are TRBV7-8 and TRBJ2-7; D possibly uses TRBD1 or TRBD2 (5 bases each). The CDR3 is made up of 16 amino acids. In germline, CDR1 is SGHVS, CDR2 FQNEAQ. V dropped 5 bases and J dropped 1 base, with 18 bases sitting between them. Here the CDR3 DNA reads TGTGCCAGCAGCCCCCGGAGGTTAGGGGCGTCCTACGAGCAGTACTTC. Translated, it gives CASSPRRLGASYEQYF.

This clonotype came up many times. The chain employs TRBV21-1 and TRBJ1-5; the table assigns TRBD1, which was not confirmed against the DNA. TRBV21-1 is noted as a pseudogene. This CDR3 is built from 17 residues. The CDR3 here is CASRRGTGGERSQPQHF. CDR3 nucleotides: TGTGCCAGCAGACGAGGAACAGGGGGCGAAAGGTCTCAGCCCCAGCATTTT.

This clonotype was seen only a few times. This chain joins TRBV7-2 and TRBJ2-2; a weak D match, TRBD2 (6 bases). The CDR3 length is 15 residues. Trimming stripped 2 bases from V and 5 bases from J, with 12 bases between. Germline lookup yields CDR1 SGHTA and CDR2 FQGNSA. Written as DNA, the CDR3 is TGTGCCAGCAGCTTAAGCGGGCACGCTACCGGGGAGCTGTTTTTT. The encoded protein is CASSLSGHATGELFF.